The 23 T cell receptor beta chains below come from one sample, sequenced in a study of a mutant IDH1 vaccine in newly diagnosed glioma. The data were produced by immunoSEQ multiplex PCR, yet TCRdb's version contains in-frame clones alone and is incomplete. Of approximately 60,000 clones in the sample, 70% to 90% were seen once. As for time point: week 23, last vaccination. It was 300 ug of mutant IDH1 20-mer peptide that made up each vaccine dose, given with topical imiquimod. Their antigen targets remain unknown. This specimen consisted of PBMCs, obtained from a glioma patient whose treatment included an IDH1 peptide vaccine. These receptors were taken from a man aged 30 to 45 with glioma.

The chain joins TRBV11-1 to TRBJ2-2, with D possibly matching TRBD2 (5 bases). Per germline, CDR1 SGHAT and CDR2 FQDESV (reference sequence). CDR3 length equals 16 residues. Trimming pared 1 base from V and 4 bases from J, leaving 13 bases between. In DNA form, the CDR3 reads TGTGCCAGCAGCTTAGGACCACTAGGTCCCACCGGGGAGCTGTTTTTT. Its protein product is CASSLGPLGPTGELFF.

The V and J genes are TRBV6-5 and TRBJ2-5, with TRBD1 matching over 12 bases. V was clipped by 6 bases and J by 4 bases; unmatched bases: 6. This CDR3 is built from 15 residues. Germline CDR1 reads MNHEY; CDR2 reads SVGAGI. The CDR3 here is CASSKGTGGGETQYF. The CDR3 coding sequence is TGTGCCAGCAGCAAGGGGACAGGGGGCGGAGAGACCCAGTACTTC.

V is TRBV4-1 and J is TRBJ2-2; maybe TRBD1 (5 bases). The V gene lost 2 bases and the J gene lost 3 bases, with 13 bases spanning the gap. From germline, CDR1 is MGHRA and CDR2 YSYEKL. CDR3 size: 16 residues. The CDR3 bases are TGCGCCAGCAGCCAAAGCAGGGATCAGTACACCGGGGAGCTGTTTTTT. This sequence encodes CASSQSRDQYTGELFF.

The V and J genes are TRBV18 and TRBJ2-3; D might be TRBD2 (6 bases). The CDR3 runs 15 residues. The V gene lost 3 bases and the J gene lost 0 bases, with 10 bases spanning the gap. Germline CDR1 reads KGHSH; CDR2 reads LQKENI. The CDR3 here is CASSPDYLSTDTQYF. The DNA of the CDR3 is TGTGCCAGCTCACCGGACTACCTAAGCACAGATACGCAGTATTTT.

A remark on this clone: Distinct nucleotide sequences in the sample also encode this CDR3. The chain employs TRBV15 and TRBJ1-5; D is undetermined. Germline V gives CDR1 LNHNV, CDR2 YYDKDF (reference sequence). CDR3 length: 16 amino acids. The V gene lost 1 base and the J gene lost 2 bases, with 12 bases spanning the gap. As DNA, the CDR3 is TGTGCCACCAGCAGAGGTACGGGAGGCCGCAATCAGCCCCAGCATTTT. It translates to CATSRGTGGRNQPQHF.

The chain combines TRBV29-1 with TRBJ1-2; D not certain. The CDR3 spans 15 residues. The ends were cut back, 6 bases at V and 0 bases at J, with 17 bases in the middle. The germline V gene has CDR1 SQVTM and CDR2 ANQGSEA. For the CDR3, the DNA is TGCAGCGTATATGCCTTGGGAATAGCTAACTATGGCTACACCTTC. Translated, it gives CSVYALGIANYGYTF.

The V call is TRBV4-1, the J call TRBJ1-1, with a possible D match to TRBD1 (6 bases). Germline CDR1 is MGHRA and CDR2 is YSYEKL. V lost 2 bases and J 5 bases, leaving 18 bases between the germline ends. The length of the CDR3 is 16 residues. The CDR3, as DNA: TGCGCCAGCAGCCAACCCCGGGGGGCCGAGGGTACTGAAGCTTTCTTT. Protein product: CASSQPRGAEGTEAFF.

The chain couples TRBV27 to TRBJ2-7; D possibly corresponds to TRBD1 (5 bases). V lost 4 bases to trimming and J lost 6 bases, with 16 bases between them. From germline, CDR1 is MNHEY and CDR2 SMNVEV (reference sequence). This CDR3 contains 14 residues. CDR3 in amino acids: CASSSPLDISEQYF. The CDR3 nucleotides read TGTGCCAGCAGTTCCCCACTGGACATTAGCGAGCAGTACTTC.

The chain employs TRBV15 and TRBJ1-2; 7 bases are shared with TRBD1. The CDR3 has 16 residues. The V gene end was trimmed by 0 bases and the J gene end by 4 bases; junction bases not matched to a gene: 8. CDR1 is LNHNV, CDR2 YYDKDF, per germline (reference sequence). DNA of the CDR3: TGTGCCACCAGCAGAGATTTGGAGGGACAGATCTATGGCTACACCTTC. Protein product: CATSRDLEGQIYGYTF.

The J gene is TRBJ2-3, the V gene TRBV7-6, with D possibly being TRBD2 (6 bases). CDR3 length equals 14 residues. Germline lookup yields CDR1 SGHVS and CDR2 FNYEAQ. V was shortened by 3 bases and J by 6 bases, with 13 bases between the two germline ends. The CDR3 protein is CASSFQFAGDTQYF. In DNA, the CDR3 is TGTGCCAGCAGCTTTCAATTTGCGGGGGATACGCAGTATTTT.

This clone was recorded only once. V usage is TRBV28 and J usage is TRBJ2-7, with TRBD2 as a possible D gene (5 bases). This CDR3 comprises 12 residues. V was pared by 6 bases and J by 2 bases, with 8 bases between. Germline V CDR1 and CDR2: MDHEN, SYDVKM. The CDR3 coding sequence is TGTGCCAGCAGCGACTACCCCTACGAGCAGTACTTC. It translates to CASSDYPYEQYF.

The chain uses TRBV15 and TRBJ2-7, with D unclear. Germline V lookup: CDR1 LNHNV, CDR2 YYDKDF (reference sequence). This CDR3 is built from 13 residues. The V end lost 0 bases, the J end lost 3 bases, and 6 bases lay between the germline ends. The CDR3 coding sequence is TGTGCCACCAGCAGAGACGCATTCTACGAGCAGTACTTC. It is translated as CATSRDAFYEQYF.

Only one count was recorded for this clone. V gene TRBV10-2 combines with J gene TRBJ2-3; D is undetermined. The V end lost 8 bases, the J end lost 4 bases, and 13 bases lay between the germline ends. The CDR3 covers 13 residues. Per germline, CDR1 WSHSY and CDR2 SAAADI. The CDR3 DNA reads TGCGCCAGCTCCCTCGGTATCGCAGATACGCAGTATTTT. This sequence encodes CASSLGIADTQYF.

The chain employs TRBV7-9 and TRBJ2-5; a possible D gene is TRBD1 (7 bases). This CDR3 has 15 amino acids. With 3 bases removed from V and 1 base from J, the gap between germline ends came to 12 bases. Germline V CDR1 and CDR2: SEHNR, FQNEAQ (reference sequence). The CDR3: CASSLEGTVQETQYF. In DNA, the CDR3 is TGTGCCAGCAGCTTGGAGGGGACAGTCCAAGAGACCCAGTACTTC.

V usage is TRBV14 and J usage is TRBJ2-5, with D tentatively TRBD2 (5 bases). The CDR3 length is 16 residues. The germline V gene encodes CDR1 SGHDN and CDR2 FVKESK. The V and J ends lost 1 base and 3 bases respectively, with 15 bases between them. CDR3 DNA sequence: TGTGCCAGCAGCCAAGGCGAGGGTATTCGGGAAGAGACCCAGTACTTC. It encodes CASSQGEGIREETQYF.

As concerns this clone: Lacking the conserved final phenylalanine or tryptophan, this CDR3 likely reflects a read error. The DNA is left out, because the CDR3 cannot be placed on it with certainty; the CDR3 is given as TCRdb lists it. CDR3: CAWSSTLGRPRFV. The V and J genes are TRBV30 and TRBJ2-4. The CDR3 sequence runs 13 residues, both termini included. CDR1 GTSNPN and CDR2 SVGIG come from the germline V gene (reference sequence).

This chain links TRBV5-1 with TRBJ1-1; possibly TRBD1 for D (6 bases). This CDR3 has 15 amino acids. V was cut by 0 bases and J by 3 bases, with 12 bases left in between. Germline V gene data show CDR1 as SGHRS and CDR2 as YFSETQ. This chain's CDR3 is CASSLALGADTEAFF. The CDR3 DNA reads as TGCGCCAGCAGCTTGGCCCTGGGGGCTGACACTGAAGCTTTCTTT.

The gene calls are TRBV5-4 and TRBJ1-6; possible D gene TRBD1, 5 bases. The CDR3 has 17 residues. CDR1 SGHNT and CDR2 YYREEE come from the germline V gene (reference sequence). The germline V and J ends were trimmed by 4 bases and 7 bases, with 21 bases remaining between them. CDR3 DNA sequence: TGTGCCAGCAGCGATCCCCCAAGGGGCGATACAAATTCACCCCTCCACTTT. It translates to CASSDPPRGDTNSPLHF.

The chain's CDR3 is CATSRGQRYGANEKLFF. The CDR3 coding sequence is TGTGCCACCAGCAGAGGGCAGAGATACGGGGCCAATGAAAAACTGTTTTTT. The V call is TRBV15, the J call TRBJ1-4, with D tentatively TRBD1 (5 bases). The CDR3 has 17 amino acids. V shed 1 base and J shed 5 bases, with 17 bases lying between them. The germline CDR1 and CDR2 sequences are LNHNV and YYDKDF (reference sequence). The full variable domain, its missing parts supplied by reference TRBV15 and TRBJ1-4, is DAMVIQNPRYQVTQFGKPVTLSCSQTLNHNVMYWYQQKSSQAPKLLFHYYDKDFNNEADTPDNFQSRRPNTSFCFLDIRSPGLGDTAMYLCATSRGQRYGANEKLFFGSGTQLSVL.

Only one count was recorded for this clone. The V call is TRBV19, the J call TRBJ2-4; D may match TRBD1 or TRBD2 (5 bases each). Between the trimmed V and J ends, which lost 2 bases and 2 bases, there was a span of 7 bases. Germline assignment: CDR1 LNHDA and CDR2 SQIVND (reference sequence). This CDR3 contains 14 residues. The CDR3 sequence is CASSIWGSKNIQYF. The CDR3 DNA is TGTGCCAGTAGTATATGGGGGTCCAAAAACATTCAGTACTTC.

This chain uses TRBV5-8 with TRBJ2-5; D might be TRBD2 (6 bases). CDR1 and CDR2 from the germline V gene are SGHTS and YDEGEE. The CDR3 covers 14 residues. V dropped 2 bases and J dropped 3 bases, with 11 bases sitting between them. CDR3 bases: TGTGCCAGCAGCTTTCTGGGGGGTAAAGAGACCCAGTACTTC. This codes for CASSFLGGKETQYF.

The chain couples TRBV4-1 to TRBJ1-1; no clear D gene. CDR3 size: 16 residues. Trimming took off 1 base at V and 1 base at J, with 13 bases between the two ends. CDR1 is MGHRA and CDR2 is YSYEKL in the germline V gene. CDR3 region: CASSQVPVYPNTEAFF. The CDR3 nucleotides are TGCGCCAGCAGCCAAGTTCCAGTGTATCCGAACACTGAAGCTTTCTTT.

This chain uses TRBV19 with TRBJ1-3; D is unresolved. Trimming pared 5 bases from V and 4 bases from J, leaving 18 bases between. This CDR3 has 16 amino acids. From germline, CDR1 is LNHDA and CDR2 SQIVND (reference sequence). The CDR3 coding sequence is TGTGCCAGTAGTCCAGGCGGCTCTCGAACGGGAAACACCATATATTTT. Translating gives CASSPGGSRTGNTIYF.